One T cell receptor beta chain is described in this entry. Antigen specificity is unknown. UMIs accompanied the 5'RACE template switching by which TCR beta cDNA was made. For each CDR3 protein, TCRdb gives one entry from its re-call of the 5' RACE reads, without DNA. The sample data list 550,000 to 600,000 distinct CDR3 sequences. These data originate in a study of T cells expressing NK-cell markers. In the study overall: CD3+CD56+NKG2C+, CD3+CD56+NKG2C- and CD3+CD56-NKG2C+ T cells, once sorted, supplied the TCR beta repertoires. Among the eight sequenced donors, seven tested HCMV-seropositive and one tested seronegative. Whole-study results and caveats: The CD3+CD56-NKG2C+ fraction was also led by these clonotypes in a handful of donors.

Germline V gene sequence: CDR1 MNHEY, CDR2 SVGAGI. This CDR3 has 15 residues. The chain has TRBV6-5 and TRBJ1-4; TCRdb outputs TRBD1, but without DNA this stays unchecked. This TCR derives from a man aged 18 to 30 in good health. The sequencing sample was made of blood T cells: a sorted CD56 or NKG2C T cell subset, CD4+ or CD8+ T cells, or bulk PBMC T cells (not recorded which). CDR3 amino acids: CASSRPQVLNEKLFF.